This T cell receptor beta chain was captured in a study of identical twins. One entry per CDR3 protein results from TCRdb running MiXCR on the 5' RACE reads. The profile shows some 730,000 distinct CDR3 sequences, around a sixth of them singletons. Findings and caveats of the study: The degree of excess twin sharing was weaker in beta out-of-frame sequences.

This clonotype was counted between two and nine times. Its antigen is currently unknown. J gave up 6 bases and V 7 bases, and 8 bases lay outside the gene matches. The CDR3 runs 14 residues. This sample also appeared in a second study, on T cells expressing NK-cell markers.

The TCR comes from a woman younger than 30 in good health. The V call is TRBV12-3 or TRBV12-4, the J call TRBJ2-7; 11 bases line up with TRBD1. What was sequenced was PBMCs. The CDR3 region is CASIAGGQGGEQYF. CDR3 sequence (DNA): TGTGCCAGCATCGCTGGGGGACAGGGGGGCGAGCAGTACTTC.